This T cell receptor beta chain was sequenced in a study of blood T cell repertoires in COVID-19. Across the study: COVID-19 samples from acute and convalescent phases originated in the United States, Italy and Spain.

Authors' methods: Estimates of nucleated cell counts were drawn from the amplification of reference gene primers. TCRdb's table, derived via immunoSEQ multiplex PCR, lists solely in-frame clones and lacks some. V and J calls and clone size are copied from that table; D and trimming were computed from the DNA. This table holds fewer than 200,000 clones, 65% to 85% found once. V was pared by 9 bases and J by 5 bases, with 7 bases of the junction left unmatched. The length of the CDR3 is 13 residues. Germline CDR1 is LNHDA and CDR2 is SQIVND (reference sequence). The clonotype comes from a woman of 80 years or more with acute or convalescent COVID-19. The rearrangement joins TRBV19 to TRBJ1-5; 7 bases are a match to TRBD1. The sample comprised peripheral blood. The CDR3 region has the DNA TGTGCCAGCCACACGGGACAGTATCAGCCCCAGCATTTT. The encoded protein is CASHTGQYQPQHF.